Listed here are 8 T cell receptor beta chains from one sample, sequenced in a study of Ad26.COV2.S vaccination and SARS-CoV-2 variants. TCRdb's copy holds only in-frame clones and misses some; the assay was immunoSEQ multiplex PCR. The sample lists about 350,000 clones, 86% seen once, with about 10% in the top ten. Treatment here: 15 to 20 received Ad26.COV2.S at low or high dose, single or two shots; 5 received placebo; per-sample allocation not given. Repertoires come from day 63 after the first vaccine or placebo injection. The sequenced sample was peripheral blood, obtained in a trial of Ad26.COV2.S vaccine versus placebo. The receptor set was obtained from a person aged 18 to 59 who received the Ad26.COV2.S COVID-19 vaccine or a placebo.

This rearrangement joins TRBV28 to TRBJ1-1, with D possibly matching TRBD1 (5 bases). V lost 7 bases and J lost 4, with 16 bases in between. The CDR3 spans 14 residues. Germline V gives CDR1 MDHEN, CDR2 SYDVKM. CDR3 protein: CASISRVSVTEAFF. DNA of the CDR3: TGTGCCAGCATTTCCAGGGTATCGGTCACTGAAGCTTTCTTT.

The chain has TRBV18 and TRBJ2-1; tentatively, D is TRBD2 (6 bases). CDR3 size: 14 residues. V was clipped by 7 bases and J by 9 bases, with 19 bases between them. CDR1 KGHSH and CDR2 LQKENI come from the germline V gene. As DNA, the CDR3 is TGTGCCAGCTTGGTTTCGGGAGAGTTGGTTGAGCAGTTCTTC. Protein sequence: CASLVSGELVEQFF.

The chain couples TRBV7-6 to TRBJ1-1; 7 nucleotides line up with TRBD1. This CDR3 spans 14 amino acids. V trimming: 6 bases; J trimming: 5 bases; junction bases outside the gene matches: 9. CDR1 is SGHVS, CDR2 FNYEAQ, per germline. In DNA form, the CDR3 reads TGTGCCAGCAGTTCCCGGACAGGTCAGACTGAAGCTTTCTTT. Its protein product is CASSSRTGQTEAFF. The complete variable domain, with remaining parts taken from reference TRBV7-6 and TRBJ1-1, reads GAGVSQSPRYKVTKRGQDVALRCDPISGHVSLYWYRQALGQGPEFLTYFNYEAQQDKSGLPNDRFSAERPEGSISTLTIQRTEQRDSAMYRCASSSRTGQTEAFFGQGTRLTVV.

The CDR3 DNA reads as TGTGCCAGCAGCTTAGACGTCCTCGTGGCTACGCAGTATTTT. Its protein product is CASSLDVLVATQYF. The chain couples TRBV7-9 to TRBJ2-3; D not resolved. Trimming shortened V by 1 base and J by 8 bases, and 13 bases separated the two germline ends. CDR1 is SEHNR and CDR2 is FQNEAQ in the germline V gene (reference sequence). This CDR3 is built from 14 residues.

This clone was recorded a few times. The rearrangement links TRBV2 to TRBJ2-7; 7 nucleotides agree with TRBD1. V shed 8 bases and J 0 bases; nucleotides not matched to a gene: 7. The CDR3 consists of 14 residues. Per the germline V gene, CDR1 is SNHLY and CDR2 is FYNNEI. The CDR3 DNA sequence: TGTGCCAGCCAGAAGACAGGGAACTCCTACGAGCAGTACTTC. Translating gives CASQKTGNSYEQYF.

The genes are TRBV5-1 and TRBJ2-3; possibly TRBD2 for D (5 bases). The CDR3 length is 15 residues. CDR1 and CDR2 (germline): SGHRS, YFSETQ. The germline V and J ends were trimmed by 0 bases and 4 bases, with 12 bases remaining between them. The CDR3 nucleotides are TGCGCCAGCAGCTTGGATACGGGGATCGCAGATACGCAGTATTTT. Protein sequence: CASSLDTGIADTQYF.

The gene calls are TRBV2 and TRBJ2-2, with D possibly matching TRBD1 (5 bases). This CDR3 comprises 14 residues. Trimming stripped 6 bases from V and 1 base from J, with 9 bases between. Germline CDR1 reads SNHLY; CDR2 reads FYNNEI. Written as DNA, the CDR3 is TGTGCCAGCAGGCTCGACAGGAACACCGGGGAGCTGTTTTTT. Encoded protein: CASRLDRNTGELFF.

The rearrangement joins TRBV29-1 to TRBJ1-2; 7 bases are a match to TRBD1. The CDR3 is made up of 13 amino acids. The germline gives CDR1 SQVTM, CDR2 ANQGSEA. Trimming cost V 3 bases and J 4 bases; bases outside gene matches: 5. The CDR3 loop is CSVDGAGGYGYTF. The CDR3 coding sequence is TGCAGCGTTGACGGAGCAGGGGGCTATGGCTACACCTTC.